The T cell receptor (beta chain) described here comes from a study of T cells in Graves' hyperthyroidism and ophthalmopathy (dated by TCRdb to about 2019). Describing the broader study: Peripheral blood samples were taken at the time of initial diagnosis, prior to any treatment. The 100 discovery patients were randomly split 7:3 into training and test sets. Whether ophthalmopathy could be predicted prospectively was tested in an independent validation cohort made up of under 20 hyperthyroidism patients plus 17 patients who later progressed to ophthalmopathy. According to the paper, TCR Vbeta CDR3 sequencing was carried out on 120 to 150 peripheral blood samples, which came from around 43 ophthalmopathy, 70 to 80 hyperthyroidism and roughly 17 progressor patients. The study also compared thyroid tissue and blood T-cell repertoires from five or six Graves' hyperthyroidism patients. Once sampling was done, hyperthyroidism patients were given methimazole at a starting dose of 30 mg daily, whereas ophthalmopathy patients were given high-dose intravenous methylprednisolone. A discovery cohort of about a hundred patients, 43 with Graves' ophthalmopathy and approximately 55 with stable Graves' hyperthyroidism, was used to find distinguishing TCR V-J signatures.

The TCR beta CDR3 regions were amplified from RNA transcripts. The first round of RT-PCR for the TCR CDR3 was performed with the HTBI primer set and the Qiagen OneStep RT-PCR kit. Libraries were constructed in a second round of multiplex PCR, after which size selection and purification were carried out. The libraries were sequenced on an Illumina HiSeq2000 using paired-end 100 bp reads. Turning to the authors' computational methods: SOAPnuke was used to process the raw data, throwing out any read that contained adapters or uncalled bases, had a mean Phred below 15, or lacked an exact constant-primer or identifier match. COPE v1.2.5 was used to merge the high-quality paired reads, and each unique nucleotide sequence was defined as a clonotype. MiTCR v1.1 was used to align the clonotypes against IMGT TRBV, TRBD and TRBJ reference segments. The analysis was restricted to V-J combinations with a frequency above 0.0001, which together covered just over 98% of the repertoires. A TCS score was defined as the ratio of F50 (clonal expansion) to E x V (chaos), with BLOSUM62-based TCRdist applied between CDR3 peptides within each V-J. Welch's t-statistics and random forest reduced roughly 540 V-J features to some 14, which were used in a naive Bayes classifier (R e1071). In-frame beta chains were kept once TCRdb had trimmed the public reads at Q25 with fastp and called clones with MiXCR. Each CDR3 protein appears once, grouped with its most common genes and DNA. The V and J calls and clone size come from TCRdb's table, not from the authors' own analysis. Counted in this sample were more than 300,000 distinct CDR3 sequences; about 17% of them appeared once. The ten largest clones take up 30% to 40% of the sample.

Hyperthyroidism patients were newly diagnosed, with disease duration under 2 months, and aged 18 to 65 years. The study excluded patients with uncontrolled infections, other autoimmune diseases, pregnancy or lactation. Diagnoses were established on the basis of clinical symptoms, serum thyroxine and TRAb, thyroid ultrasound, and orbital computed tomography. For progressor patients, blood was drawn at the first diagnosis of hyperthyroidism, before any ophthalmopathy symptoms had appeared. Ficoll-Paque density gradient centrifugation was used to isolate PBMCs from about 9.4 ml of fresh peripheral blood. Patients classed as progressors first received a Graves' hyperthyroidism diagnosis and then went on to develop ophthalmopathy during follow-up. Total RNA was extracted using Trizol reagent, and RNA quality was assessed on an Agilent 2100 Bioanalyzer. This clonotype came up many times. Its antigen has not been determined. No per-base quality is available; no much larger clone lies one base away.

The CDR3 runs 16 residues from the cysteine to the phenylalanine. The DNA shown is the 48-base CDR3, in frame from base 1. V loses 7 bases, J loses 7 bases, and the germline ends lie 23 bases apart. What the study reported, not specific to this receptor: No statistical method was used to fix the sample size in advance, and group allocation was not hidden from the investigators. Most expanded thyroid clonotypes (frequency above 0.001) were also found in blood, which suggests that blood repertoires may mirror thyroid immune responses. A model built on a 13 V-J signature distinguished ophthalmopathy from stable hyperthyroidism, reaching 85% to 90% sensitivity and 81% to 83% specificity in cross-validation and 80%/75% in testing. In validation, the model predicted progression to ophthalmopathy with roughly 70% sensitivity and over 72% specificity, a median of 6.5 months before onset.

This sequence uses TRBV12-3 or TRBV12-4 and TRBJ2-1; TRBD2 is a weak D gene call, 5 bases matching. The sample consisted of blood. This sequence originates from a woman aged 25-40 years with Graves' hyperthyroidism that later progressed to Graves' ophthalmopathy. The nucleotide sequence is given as TGTGCCAGCAATGCCCCTGAGGGTGGGTTGTTGAATGAGCAGTTCTTC. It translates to CASNAPEGGLLNEQFF.